This T cell receptor beta chain was sequenced during a study of cytomegalovirus exposure and HLA in healthy donors. Germline trimming cut 5 bases from V and 14 bases from J; bases unmatched to any gene: 6. Germline CDR1 MNHEY, CDR2 SVGAGI. This CDR3 is 13 amino acids long. This clone occurred once. What it recognizes is unknown. General study points: Cytomegalovirus association was listed for roughly 160 TCR beta chains. Sequence variants that were highly shared formed a cluster that was likely a sequencing artifact.

The PCR was carried out with 60 Vbeta primers and 13 Jbeta primers. Only in-frame clones appear in the TCRdb table, and some are missing; sequencing was by immunoSEQ multiplex PCR. This repertoire shows some 190,000 clones, about nine tenths found once; its top ten account for over 1%. This TCR came from a man younger than 40 in good health and CMV-seronegative. Input material: PBMCs. The rearrangement joins TRBV6-5 to TRBJ2-1; TRBD2 matches 13 bases. The CDR3 spells CASSQGLAGVKFF. In DNA form, the CDR3 reads TGTGCCAGCAGTCAAGGACTAGCGGGGGTCAAGTTCTTC.